This T cell receptor (beta chain) appears in the sequencing data of a study of T cell responses to AZD1222 COVID-19 vaccine. Across the study: Combined were second doses at about 4 or about 12 weeks. The study, taken as a whole, reports: Clonal diversity was possibly underestimated, and white British individuals and females predominated among donors.

Remarks on this clone: Its antigen is not identified.

CDR3 length: 13 amino acids. The V end was cut by 0 bases, the J end by 10 bases, with 10 bases between. Germline lookup yields CDR1 MRHNA and CDR2 SNTAGT. Using immunoSEQ multiplex PCR, the repertoire was profiled, and TCRdb retains in-frame clones only, with some absent. The table records about 160,000 clones, around 91% of them present only once. The chain has TRBV6-4 and TRBJ2-1; D is perhaps TRBD1 (6 bases). The input for sequencing was peripheral blood, taken on day 0 of AZD1222 vaccination. The receptor was isolated from an adult in good health. CDR3 sequence (DNA): TGTGCCAGCAGTGACTCGATAGGGGGAGAGCAGTTCTTC. Protein: CASSDSIGGEQFF.